A single sample gave rise to the 16 T cell receptor beta chains below, sequenced in a study of blood T cell repertoires in COVID-19. Sequencing used immunoSEQ multiplex PCR; TCRdb keeps in-frame clones, though not all of them. The sample comprises about 64,000 clones, 65% to 90% of which are singletons, and 5.6% rests with the top ten. Sequencing input: peripheral blood. These TCRs come from a woman aged 55-70 years with acute or convalescent COVID-19.

The CDR3 reads CASSQGALLDTIYF. CDR3 coding DNA: TGTGCCAGCAGCCAAGGGGCGCTCCTCGACACCATATATTTT. The chain recombines TRBV3-1 (or the pseudogene TRBV3-2) with TRBJ1-3; D remains unclear. Germline CDR1 and CDR2: LGHDT and YNNKEL (reference sequence). Trimming took 1 base from V and 8 from J, leaving 12 bases between them. CDR3 length equals 14 residues.

The chain uses TRBV27 and TRBJ2-7; 9 bases are a match to TRBD1. With 4 bases clipped from V and 2 bases from J, the junction kept 9 bases outside the gene matches. Germline values: CDR1 MNHEY, CDR2 SMNVEV (reference sequence). The CDR3 totals 16 residues. CDR3 sequence reads: CASSSTRTGEPYEQYF. CDR3 DNA sequence: TGTGCCAGCAGTTCAACCCGGACAGGGGAGCCCTACGAGCAGTACTTC.

This clone was observed a single time. The chain recombines TRBV5-5 with TRBJ1-2; D is perhaps TRBD1 (5 bases). Trimming shortened V by 0 bases and J by 4 bases, and 16 bases separated the two germline ends. CDR1 and CDR2 from the germline V gene are SGHKS and YYEKEE (reference sequence). The CDR3 covers 16 residues. The CDR3 protein is CASSLAGGLEGYGYTF. The CDR3, as DNA: TGTGCCAGCAGCTTGGCTGGGGGGTTGGAGGGCTATGGCTACACCTTC. The full variable domain, with the rest looked up from reference TRBV5-5 and TRBJ1-2, is DAGVTQSPTHLIKTRGQQVTLRCSPISGHKSVSWYQQVLGQGPQFIFQYYEKEERGRGNFPDRFSARQFPNYSSELNVNALLLGDSALYLCASSLAGGLEGYGYTFGSGTRLTVV.

The genes are TRBV4-2 and TRBJ2-4; 10 bases fit TRBD2. Trimming removed 3 bases from V and 8 bases from J; junction bases left unmatched: 10. The CDR3 contains 16 residues. The germline V gene has CDR1 LGHNA and CDR2 YNFKEQ. The DNA for the CDR3 is TGTGCCAGCAGCCAGATGGTAGCGGGGGGCGGTGACATTCAGTACTTC. Encoded protein: CASSQMVAGGGDIQYF.

This sequence joins TRBV3-1 (or the pseudogene TRBV3-2) and TRBJ1-1; D is unresolved. The CDR3 loop spans 14 amino acids. Trimming stripped 4 bases from V and 1 base from J, with 10 bases between. Germline CDR1 is LGHDT and CDR2 is YNNKEL (reference sequence). The CDR3 sequence: CASSRNTENTEAFF. The CDR3, as DNA: TGTGCCAGCAGCCGAAATACAGAGAACACTGAAGCTTTCTTT.

This chain joins TRBV3-1 (or the pseudogene TRBV3-2) and TRBJ1-2, with D perhaps TRBD1 (5 bases). The germline V gene has CDR1 LGHDT and CDR2 YNNKEL (reference sequence). Deletions cut 2 bases from V and 5 bases from J, with 15 bases between. The CDR3 covers 15 residues. The CDR3 here is CASSQSRLGAYGYTF. CDR3 sequence (DNA): TGTGCCAGCAGCCAATCCCGACTAGGGGCGTATGGCTACACCTTC.

This rearrangement joins TRBV10-3 to TRBJ2-7; TRBD2 might be the D (5 bases). Trimming shortened V by 2 bases and J by 4 bases, and 9 bases separated the two germline ends. CDR1 ENHRY and CDR2 SYGVKD come from the germline V gene. CDR3 size: 13 residues. CDR3 bases: TGTGCCATCAGTGAGATAGGGAGTTACGAGCAGTACTTC. Encoded protein: CAISEIGSYEQYF.

This clone was detected once. V and J are TRBV19 and TRBJ1-5; D gene unclear. The CDR3 extends over 15 amino acids. Germline V gene sequence: CDR1 LNHDA, CDR2 SQIVND (reference sequence). The V end lost 6 bases, the J end lost 0 bases, and 12 bases lay between the germline ends. CDR3 loop: CASSAVADSNQPQHF. The CDR3 region has the DNA TGTGCCAGTAGCGCGGTGGCAGATAGCAATCAGCCCCAGCATTTT.

This chain links TRBV9 with TRBJ1-6, with 10 bases aligning to TRBD1. The CDR3 spans 15 residues. The V gene's germline CDR1 is SGDLS and CDR2 YYNGEE. V lost 3 bases to trimming and J lost 9 bases; unmatched junction nucleotides: 6. CDR3 nucleotides: TGTGCCAGCAGCGAGTCGGACAGGGGGTTTTCACCCCTCCACTTT. Its protein product is CASSESDRGFSPLHF.

The rearrangement uses TRBV10-2 and TRBJ2-7; D is possibly TRBD2 (6 bases). Germline V lookup: CDR1 WSHSY, CDR2 SAAADI. The CDR3 has 12 residues. V was clipped by 5 bases and J by 1 base, with 6 bases between them. This CDR3 is CASSRGSYEQYF. In DNA, the CDR3 is TGCGCCAGCAGTCGGGGGTCCTACGAGCAGTACTTC.

This sequence joins TRBV12-3 or TRBV12-4 and TRBJ2-2; a possible D gene is TRBD2 (5 bases). Trimming took off 3 bases at V and 5 bases at J, with 7 bases between the two ends. The CDR3 consists of 13 residues. The CDR3 DNA reads as TGTGCCAGCAGTTTGCGAGGGACCGGGGAGCTGTTTTTT. Its protein product is CASSLRGTGELFF.

The rearrangement uses TRBV5-4 and TRBJ2-5, with TRBD2 as a possible D gene (6 bases). CDR3 length equals 14 residues. The germline V gene has CDR1 SGHNT and CDR2 YYREEE (reference sequence). The V gene lost 5 bases and the J gene lost 1 base, with 12 bases spanning the gap. The CDR3 DNA reads as TGTGCCAGCAGTGCCGGGACTTCCCAAGAGACCCAGTACTTC. It yields the protein CASSAGTSQETQYF. The complete variable domain, with remaining parts taken from reference TRBV5-4 and TRBJ2-5, reads ETGVTQSPTHLIKTRGQQVTLRCSSQSGHNTVSWYQQALGQGPQFIFQYYREEENGRGNFPPRFSGLQFPNYSSELNVNALELDDSALYLCASSAGTSQETQYFGPGTRLLVL.

The V call is TRBV6-1, the J call TRBJ1-1, with D maybe TRBD1 (5 bases). The V and J ends lost 6 bases and 6 bases respectively, with 8 bases between them. From germline, CDR1 is MNHNS and CDR2 SASEGT. The CDR3 is 11 amino acids. The CDR3 bases are TGTGCCAGCAGACAGACAGCTGAAGCTTTCTTT. Translating it yields CASRQTAEAFF.

The rearrangement joins TRBV7-6 to TRBJ2-2, with TRBD1 matching 10 bases. The V and J ends lost 5 bases and 4 bases, in that order; junction bases with no gene match: 4. CDR1 is SGHVS, CDR2 FNYEAQ, per germline. CDR3 length: 15 amino acids. The CDR3 loop is CASSQGQGPTGELFF. CDR3 DNA: TGTGCCAGCAGCCAGGGACAGGGGCCCACCGGGGAGCTGTTTTTT.

The chain carries TRBV27 and TRBJ1-3; a weak D match, TRBD1 (5 bases). CDR1 and CDR2 (germline): MNHEY, SMNVEV (reference sequence). V lost 2 bases, J lost 4 bases, and 15 bases lay in between. The CDR3 totals 16 residues. The CDR3 protein is CASSLNPPGWGNTIYF. In DNA, the CDR3 is TGTGCCAGCAGTTTAAACCCCCCAGGGTGGGGAAACACCATATATTTT.

The chain links TRBV20-1 to TRBJ2-2; D is perhaps TRBD2 (5 bases). The CDR3 runs to 15 residues. Germline CDR1 and CDR2: DFQATT and SNEGSKA (reference sequence). V was pared by 3 bases and J by 7 bases, with 18 bases between. The CDR3 reads CSASLGRGRNGELFF. In DNA form, the CDR3 reads TGCAGTGCTAGTTTAGGGCGAGGGCGGAACGGGGAGCTGTTTTTT.